A single sample is the source of the 10 T cell receptor beta chains below, sequenced in a study of shared clonotypes between healthy human individuals (dated by TCRdb to 2018 to 2020). The library was produced with the immunoSEQ multiplex PCR assay. TCRdb obtained this table from immuneACCESS and retained in-frame rearrangements with V and J assigned. These tables miss some clones; where compared with another copy, unresolved V genes account for less than half of the shortfall, and the remainder is unexplained. The sample yields about 1.5 million clones; about 98% were counted once. The ten largest clones capture roughly 0.45% of the sample. Sequenced material: naive CD4+ T cells sorted from blood. The cell subset or site label for this specimen denotes: CD45RA+ positively selected. The receptors were gathered from a man aged 30 to 39 in good health.

DNA of the CDR3: TGTGCCAGCAGTACAACAGTGGTGGGCACAGATACGCAGTATTTT. Translation: CASSTTVVGTDTQYF. The chain is built from TRBV6-1 and TRBJ2-3, with D hard to call. The CDR3 runs to 15 residues. Germline CDR1 and CDR2: MNHNS and SASEGT. Between the trimmed V and J ends, which lost 5 bases and 1 base, there was a span of 13 bases.

This sequence joins TRBV10-3 and TRBJ2-5; 8 bases fit TRBD1. The CDR3 contains 14 residues. Germline values: CDR1 ENHRY, CDR2 SYGVKD. The V and J ends lost 6 bases and 4 bases, in that order; junction bases with no gene match: 7. CDR3 protein: CAISRQGSGETQYF. The CDR3 region has the DNA TGTGCCATCAGCCGACAGGGGAGCGGAGAGACCCAGTACTTC.

The gene calls are TRBV19 and TRBJ1-1; D remains unclear. Germline assignment: CDR1 LNHDA and CDR2 SQIVND (reference sequence). This CDR3 is 11 amino acids long. Trimming shortened V by 9 bases and J by 6 bases, and 11 bases separated the two germline ends. CDR3: CASNFNAEAFF. The CDR3 DNA follows: TGTGCCAGCAACTTTAACGCTGAAGCTTTCTTT.

This chain links TRBV11-2 with TRBJ2-7, with D possibly TRBD2 on 5 matching bases. The CDR3 runs to 15 residues. V lost 1 base, J lost 3 bases, and 13 bases lay in between. The germline CDR1 and CDR2 sequences are SGHAT and FQNNGV. CDR3 loop: CASSLVPDSIYEQYF. In nucleotides, the CDR3 is TGTGCCAGCAGCTTAGTCCCGGACTCCATCTACGAGCAGTACTTC.

The rearrangement joins TRBV2 to TRBJ2-5; D possibly uses TRBD1 or TRBD2 (5 bases each). The length of the CDR3 is 15 residues. Germline V gene sequence: CDR1 SNHLY, CDR2 FYNNEI. Deletions cut 2 bases from V and 5 bases from J, with 15 bases between. The CDR3 DNA reads as TGTGCCAGCAGTGAACTAGTGGGGGTAGGGGAGACCCAGTACTTC. Protein: CASSELVGVGETQYF.

This chain links TRBV2 with TRBJ2-5; D gene unclear. The CDR3 runs 11 residues. The V gene's germline CDR1 is SNHLY and CDR2 FYNNEI. Trimming removed 6 bases from V and 6 bases from J, with 8 bases in between. The CDR3 loop reads CASRTTQTQYF. DNA of the CDR3: TGTGCCAGCAGAACCACTCAGACCCAGTACTTC.

J is TRBJ2-5 and V is TRBV7-9, with 11 positions matching TRBD1. With 5 bases clipped from V and 1 base from J, the junction kept 3 bases outside the gene matches. The CDR3 has 15 amino acids. Germline V gene data show CDR1 as SEHNR and CDR2 as FQNEAQ (reference sequence). The CDR3 region is CASSRDRGAQETQYF. CDR3 nucleotide sequence: TGTGCCAGCAGCCGGGACAGGGGGGCCCAAGAGACCCAGTACTTC.

The V gene is TRBV19, the J gene TRBJ1-5; TRBD1 matches 8 bases. The V segment lost 6 bases and the J segment 6 bases; nucleotides outside the gene matches: 10. The CDR3 consists of 15 residues. The germline V gene encodes CDR1 LNHDA and CDR2 SQIVND (reference sequence). CDR3 amino acids: CASSLDRERGQPQHF. The DNA of the CDR3 is TGTGCCAGTAGCCTGGACAGGGAAAGAGGTCAGCCCCAGCATTTT.

This chain links TRBV7-9 with TRBJ2-3, with 9 bases identical to TRBD1. CDR1 is SEHNR, CDR2 FQNEAQ, per germline (reference sequence). This CDR3 is 15 amino acids long. J was trimmed by 2 bases and V by 5 bases; bases with no gene match: 5. The DNA for the CDR3 is TGTGCCAGCAGCAGAATACAGGGGGCCACAGATACGCAGTATTTT. It specifies CASSRIQGATDTQYF.

V is TRBV10-3 and J is TRBJ2-2, with 11 bases that match TRBD1. Trimming at V came to 11 bases and at J to 3 bases, leaving 2 bases not matched to a gene. Germline CDR1 is ENHRY and CDR2 is SYGVKD. CDR3 length: 13 residues. CDR3 region: CAVGQGDTGELFF. The CDR3 DNA reads as TGTGCCGTGGGACAGGGGGACACCGGGGAGCTGTTTTTT.